The subject of this entry is one T cell receptor (beta chain). The antigen is unknown. This record belongs to a study of T and B cells in COVID-19 patients. General study results and limits: Of 2,331 TCR clusters found only in the recovered cohort, 31 had low generation probability.

Multiplex PCR with BIOMED2 TRB-A/B primer pools amplified TRB rearrangements. Each CDR3 protein is one row after TCRdb ran MiXCR on the multiplex PCR reads. The data hold several thousand distinct CDR3 sequences, with 30% to 35% observed a single time. TRB was amplified from approximately 250-480 ng of blood genomic DNA. The CDR3 contains 17 residues. Germline V lookup: CDR1 SGHRS, CDR2 YFSETQ. Germline trimming cut 2 bases from V and 2 bases from J; bases unmatched to any gene: 8. The chain combines TRBV5-1 with TRBJ2-1; 9 nucleotides agree with TRBD2. The sequenced material came from blood. This sequence was found in a human donor with active COVID-19. The CDR3 loop reads CASSFLSGGSPYNEQFF. CDR3 bases: TGCGCCAGCAGCTTCCTTAGCGGGGGAAGTCCCTACAATGAGCAGTTCTTC.